By share of the sample, the clone carrying this T cell receptor (beta chain) is medium-sized. The target antigen is unknown. Per germline, CDR1 GTSNPN and CDR2 SVGIG (reference sequence). V shed 4 bases and J 3 bases; nucleotides not matched to a gene: 3. CDR3 length: 13 amino acids. In TCRdb, the 5' RACE reads were re-called with MiXCR into one record per CDR3 protein. The data hold a few thousand distinct CDR3 sequences, with 2.5% to 4% observed a single time. This entry comes from a study of spatial heterogeneity in lung cancer. Time point meaning: sample taken at primary tumor resection. The donor population consisted of over 55 patients with untreated, early-stage non-small cell lung cancer. No cells were sorted before sequencing. The whole RNA sequenced was extracted from tumor, nontumor lung or frozen PBMC. Points from the study as a whole: How many expanded intratumoral alpha and beta TCRs were present tracked the tumor mutation count, which was a count of nonsynonymous mutations.

The receptor's source is a male donor with early-stage non-small cell lung cancer. The specimen comprised lung tumor tissue, sampled at surgery. V and J are TRBV30 and TRBJ2-7, with 10 bases lining up with TRBD1. CDR3 nucleotide sequence: TGTGCCTGGAAGGGGACAGGGGACTACGAGCAGTACTTC. It specifies CAWKGTGDYEQYF.